This passage covers 15 T cell receptor beta chains from one sample sequenced in a study of blood T cell repertoires in COVID-19. Libraries were prepared by immunoSEQ multiplex PCR; TCRdb keeps only in-frame clonotypes and omits some of them. The sample carries roughly 99,000 clones, 80% to 85% recorded once. The sequenced material came from peripheral blood. These receptors all stem from a man between 65 and 85 years old with acute or convalescent COVID-19.

The gene calls are TRBV5-5 and TRBJ2-3, with 8 bases fitting TRBD2. Germline loops: CDR1 SGHKS, CDR2 YYEKEE (reference sequence). Germline trimming cut 0 bases from V and 0 bases from J; bases unmatched to any gene: 6. This CDR3 contains 17 residues. The CDR3 DNA reads TGTGCCAGCAGCTTGGGGCTAGCGGGCCCTAGCACAGATACGCAGTATTTT. It translates to CASSLGLAGPSTDTQYF.

The chain recombines TRBV5-4 with TRBJ1-2; 9 bases are shared with TRBD1. The V gene end was trimmed by 6 bases and the J gene end by 3 bases; junction bases not matched to a gene: 6. Germline loops: CDR1 SGHNT, CDR2 YYREEE (reference sequence). The CDR3 length is 14 residues. The CDR3 sequence: CASTWDREDYGYTF. The CDR3 nucleotides are TGTGCCAGCACCTGGGACAGGGAGGACTATGGCTACACCTTC.

This clone has a handful of counts. The rearrangement links TRBV7-2 to TRBJ1-5; D may be TRBD1 (6 bases). Trimming took 1 base from V and 6 from J, leaving 13 bases between them. The CDR3 is 15 residues long. Per germline, CDR1 SGHTA and CDR2 FQGNSA. The CDR3 DNA reads TGTGCCAGCAGCTTAGTGGCAGGGGAGGGTCAGCCCCAGCATTTT. This gives the protein CASSLVAGEGQPQHF.

The gene calls are TRBV9 and TRBJ1-5; weak D call: TRBD1 (5 bases). Between the trimmed V and J ends, which lost 2 bases and 3 bases, there was a span of 12 bases. Germline V lookup: CDR1 SGDLS, CDR2 YYNGEE. CDR3 length: 15 residues. The CDR3 DNA is TGTGCCAGCAGCGTGGGGGGGATCGACAATCAGCCCCAGCATTTT. Translation gives CASSVGGIDNQPQHF.

The rearrangement joins TRBV11-2 to TRBJ2-5, with TRBD2 as a possible D gene (6 bases). This CDR3 is 13 amino acids long. Germline V CDR1 and CDR2: SGHAT, FQNNGV. V gave up 5 bases and J gave up 3 bases, with 10 bases separating them. The CDR3 loop is CASSQREEETQYF. The CDR3 nucleotides read TGTGCCAGCAGCCAGAGGGAGGAAGAGACCCAGTACTTC.

This chain joins TRBV6-4 and TRBJ1-2, with TRBD1 matching over 9 bases. The J segment lost 3 bases and the V segment lost 8 bases, leaving 7 bases of the junction unmatched. The germline gives CDR1 MRHNA, CDR2 SNTAGT. This CDR3 comprises 14 residues. The CDR3 DNA reads TGTGCCAGCCGAGAGACAGGGGGGGACTATGGCTACACCTTC. This gives the protein CASRETGGDYGYTF.

The rearrangement joins TRBV27 to TRBJ1-1; D may be TRBD1 (6 bases). Trimming left V 2 bases short and J 5 bases short, with 12 bases between. This CDR3 region has 14 residues. CDR1 is MNHEY, CDR2 SMNVEV, per germline (reference sequence). The CDR3 loop is CASSLRTDRTEAFF. The DNA of the CDR3 is TGTGCCAGCAGTTTACGGACCGACAGGACTGAAGCTTTCTTT.

This clone appeared many times. V gene TRBV3-1 (or the pseudogene TRBV3-2) combines with J gene TRBJ1-1; D not certain. CDR3 size: 12 residues. The V end was cut by 1 base, the J end by 7 bases, with 7 bases between. CDR1 and CDR2 from the germline V gene are LGHDT and YNNKEL (reference sequence). The CDR3 DNA follows: TGTGCCAGCAGCCAAGCTGAGGGTGAAGCTTTCTTT. Translating gives CASSQAEGEAFF.

Here the CDR3 reads CASRGLAGGPRTQYF. In DNA, the CDR3 is TGCGCCAGCAGAGGACTAGCGGGGGGGCCACGCACGCAGTATTTT. This rearrangement joins TRBV10-2 to TRBJ2-3; 15 positions match TRBD2. This CDR3 has 15 amino acids. CDR1 and CDR2 from the germline V gene are WSHSY and SAAADI. Unmatched junction bases numbered 7, after V lost 6 bases and J lost 9 bases.

J is TRBJ2-3 and V is TRBV18, with D possibly matching TRBD2 (6 bases). CDR1 is KGHSH and CDR2 is LQKENI in the germline V gene. V was shortened by 5 bases and J by 0 bases, with 12 bases between the two germline ends. The CDR3 is 15 amino acids. Here the CDR3 DNA reads TGTGCCAGCTCAGGGACTTTTTTTAGCACAGATACGCAGTATTTT. Amino acid sequence: CASSGTFFSTDTQYF.

This clone showed up just once. The V call is TRBV3-1 (or the pseudogene TRBV3-2), the J call TRBJ1-2; TRBD1 matches 9 bases. The junction had 12 bases not matched to a gene; V was cut back by 1 base and J by 12 bases. The CDR3 extends over 15 amino acids. Germline V lookup: CDR1 LGHDT, CDR2 YNNKEL (reference sequence). The CDR3 DNA sequence: TGTGCCAGCAGCCAAGTCCAAGGACAGGGGTCCGGGAACACCTTC. Translating gives CASSQVQGQGSGNTF.

The chain employs TRBV6-5 and TRBJ1-1, with D perhaps matching TRBD1 (6 bases). The germline CDR1 and CDR2 sequences are MNHEY and SVGAGI. V gave up 6 bases and J gave up 1 base, with 12 bases separating them. This CDR3 is built from 14 residues. The CDR3 bases are TGTGCCAGCAGCACCGGGACAAGGAACACTGAAGCTTTCTTT. This codes for CASSTGTRNTEAFF.

V gene TRBV7-2 combines with J gene TRBJ2-3; D gene ambiguous. Germline V gene data show CDR1 as SGHTA and CDR2 as FQGNSA. V lost 1 base to trimming and J lost 2 bases, with 10 bases between them. The CDR3 contains 15 residues. This CDR3 reads CASSLGSTHTDTQYF. The CDR3 region has the DNA TGTGCCAGCAGCTTAGGGTCCACACACACAGATACGCAGTATTTT.

The chain couples TRBV6-5 to TRBJ1-5; D is possibly TRBD1 (6 bases). Germline values: CDR1 MNHEY, CDR2 SVGAGI. CDR3 size: 14 residues. V lost 6 bases and J lost 9, with 18 bases in between. Here the CDR3 DNA reads TGTGCCAGCAGCCTCGAGTGGGCAGGGGCGCCCCAGCATTTT. It yields the protein CASSLEWAGAPQHF.

V is TRBV3-1 (or the pseudogene TRBV3-2) and J is TRBJ2-7; tentatively, D is TRBD1 (5 bases). This CDR3 spans 13 amino acids. Trimming removed 2 bases from V and 2 bases from J, with 7 bases in between. Germline V CDR1 and CDR2: LGHDT, YNNKEL (reference sequence). The CDR3 DNA reads as TGTGCCAGCAGCCAAATAGGGGCCTACGAGCAGTACTTC. Its translation is CASSQIGAYEQYF.